Listed below are T cell receptor beta chains from one sample, sequenced in a study of blood T cells in healthy people across ages. TCRdb recomputed calls from the 5' RACE reads with MiXCR, one row per CDR3 protein. The sample shows some 1.8 million distinct CDR3 sequences, 30% to 40% of them seen only once. Material: blood. Receptor source: a human donor in good health. Both conserved end residues are part of each CDR3. The D gene is left open where the match is weak. Where a row states a size, it is once, few, many or the class of an expanded clone; other rows omit it.

TRBV3-1	.	once	TRBJ2-1	CASSQLRGATQEQFF	TGTGCCAGCAGCCAGCTGAGGGGGGCCACGCAGGAGCAGTTCTTC
TRBV7-4	.	few	TRBJ2-7	CASSPPGYMKTYEQYF	TGTGCCAGCAGCCCCCCAGGGTACATGAAAACCTACGAGCAGTACTTC
TRBV5-1	.	.	TRBJ2-7	CASSPIGVWDEQYF	TGCGCCAGCAGCCCGATTGGGGTCTGGGACGAGCAGTACTTC
TRBV5-1	TRBD1	.	TRBJ1-1	CASSFGTGATEAFF	TGCGCCAGCAGCTTTGGGACAGGGGCGACTGAAGCTTTCTTT
TRBV7-9	TRBD1	.	TRBJ1-2	CASSFRGSHGYTF	TGTGCCAGCAGCTTCAGGGGGTCCCATGGCTACACCTTC
TRBV3-1	.	.	TRBJ2-3	CASSQDLLNTDTQYF	TGTGCCAGCAGCCAAGATCTTCTAAACACAGATACGCAGTATTTT
TRBV20-1	.	.	TRBJ2-1	CSASGVGYNEQFF	TGCAGTGCTAGCGGTGTAGGATACAATGAGCAGTTCTTC
TRBV5-1	TRBD2	.	TRBJ2-3	CASSLGSSGSAPDTQYF	TGCGCCAGCAGCTTGGGGTCTAGCGGGAGTGCTCCAGATACGCAGTATTTT
TRBV7-2	.	.	TRBJ2-7	CASSKHDMKSEQYF	TGTGCCAGCAGCAAGCATGACATGAAGAGCGAGCAGTACTTC
TRBV10-2	.	.	TRBJ1-1	CASSASGPTEAFF	TGCGCCAGCAGTGCCTCCGGGCCCACTGAAGCTTTCTTT
TRBV20-1	TRBD2	.	TRBJ2-1	CSARGASGVYNEQFF	TGCAGTGCTAGAGGCGCTAGCGGGGTTTACAATGAGCAGTTCTTC
TRBV28	.	.	TRBJ2-4	CASSTHWGSEQYF	TGTGCCAGCAGTACCCATTGGGGTAGCGAACAGTACTTC
TRBV7-9	.	few	TRBJ1-2	CASSLGRGARDGYTF	TGTGCCAGCAGCTTAGGAAGGGGGGCTAGGGATGGCTACACCTTC
TRBV6-5	TRBD1	.	TRBJ1-1	CASRLTGAGDTEAFF	TGTGCCAGCAGACTCACAGGGGCGGGGGACACTGAAGCTTTCTTT
TRBV7-8	TRBD2	few	TRBJ2-3	CASSFGTSGGIGYTQYF	TGTGCCAGCAGCTTCGGGACTAGCGGGGGGATAGGTTATACGCAGTATTTT
TRBV29-1	.	.	TRBJ2-1	CSVDHIGTRYEQFF	TGCAGCGTTGATCATATAGGCACGAGGTATGAGCAGTTCTTC
TRBV10-2	.	many	TRBJ2-5	CASSAGGGRETQYF	TGCGCCAGCAGTGCGGGGGGCGGGAGAGAGACCCAGTACTTC
TRBV4-3	TRBD1	.	TRBJ1-4	CASSQESSTGDEKLFF	TGCGCCAGCAGCCAAGAGTCGTCGACAGGGGATGAAAAACTGTTTTTT
TRBV12-3/TRBV12-4	.	few	TRBJ2-3	CASSLGDQAVDTQYF	TGTGCCAGCAGTTTGGGGGATCAGGCGGTAGATACGCAGTATTTT
TRBV28	TRBD1	few	TRBJ1-2	CASSSGTAYGHTF	TGTGCCAGCAGTTCAGGGACAGCCTATGGCCACACCTTC
TRBV28	.	.	TRBJ1-2	CASSIYTGWGYGYTF	TGTGCCAGCAGTATCTATACAGGCTGGGGGTATGGCTACACCTTC
TRBV2	.	few	TRBJ2-3	CASSERGDGTDTQYF	TGTGCCAGCAGTGAACGCGGGGATGGTACAGATACGCAGTATTTT
TRBV12-3/TRBV12-4	TRBD2	.	TRBJ2-7	CASSVREGDRYEQYF	TGTGCCAGCAGTGTCCGGGAGGGGGATCGGTACGAGCAGTACTTC
TRBV5-4	.	.	TRBJ1-1	CASSHDPLGKATEAFF	TGTGCCAGCAGCCACGATCCCCTGGGGAAGGCCACTGAAGCTTTCTTT
TRBV4-1	.	many	TRBJ1-2	CASSQLWDKGGYTF	TGCGCCAGCAGCCAACTCTGGGATAAAGGGGGCTACACCTTC
TRBV29-1	.	few	TRBJ2-1	CSVELRGHSSYNEQFF	TGCAGCGTTGAGCTTCGGGGGCATAGCTCCTACAATGAGCAGTTCTTC
TRBV28	TRBD1	.	TRBJ2-7	CASSLGQTSYEQYF	TGTGCCAGCAGTTTGGGACAGACCTCCTACGAGCAGTACTTC
TRBV18	.	few	TRBJ1-1	CASSPLRAGDTEAFF	TGTGCCAGCTCACCACTCAGGGCGGGGGACACTGAAGCTTTCTTT
TRBV12-3/TRBV12-4	.	.	TRBJ2-2	CASSPPSSSGELFF	TGTGCCAGCAGTCCCCCTTCTTCGTCCGGGGAGCTGTTTTTT
TRBV6-1	.	few	TRBJ1-5	CASSLDPAGGRGNQPQHF	TGTGCCAGCAGCCTCGACCCGGCCGGAGGTCGGGGCAATCAGCCCCAGCATTTT
TRBV6-2/TRBV6-3	.	once	TRBJ2-1	CASTKGGLRNEQFF	TGTGCCAGCACCAAAGGGGGGTTGAGAAATGAGCAGTTCTTC
TRBV5-5	TRBD1	.	TRBJ2-1	CASSLTRTGILYEQFF	TGTGCCAGCAGCCTCACTCGGACAGGGATTTTGTATGAGCAGTTCTTC
TRBV9	.	.	TRBJ2-7	CASSPDGGPSGGEQYF	TGTGCCAGCAGCCCTGATGGGGGCCCATCCGGCGGCGAGCAGTACTTC
TRBV5-5	.	few	TRBJ2-3	CASIKGDTQYF	TGTGCCAGCATAAAAGGAGATACGCAGTATTTT
TRBV7-9	.	once	TRBJ2-7	CASSLGQVKHEQYF	TGTGCCAGCAGCTTAGGACAGGTCAAGCACGAGCAGTACTTC
TRBV27	TRBD1	.	TRBJ2-1	CASSLDPGTGMYNEQFF	TGTGCCAGCAGTTTGGACCCCGGGACAGGGATGTACAATGAGCAGTTCTTC
TRBV2	.	.	TRBJ2-7	CASSVTEDPYEQYF	TGTGCCAGCAGTGTAACAGAGGACCCCTACGAGCAGTACTTC
TRBV20-1	.	.	TRBJ2-3	CSVRGITQYF	TGCAGTGTCCGAGGGATAACGCAGTATTTT
TRBV29-1	.	.	TRBJ2-2	CSVDAGGDTGELFF	TGCAGCGTTGATGCCGGGGGCGACACCGGGGAGCTGTTTTTT
TRBV4-3	.	.	TRBJ2-4	CASSQDYRAGIQYF	TGCGCCAGCAGCCAAGATTACAGGGCAGGGATTCAGTACTTC
TRBV7-9	.	.	TRBJ1-5	CASSLGGAPYQPQHF	TGTGCCAGCAGCTTAGGGGGCGCTCCTTATCAGCCCCAGCATTTT
TRBV12-3/TRBV12-4	TRBD1	few	TRBJ1-1	CASRDRGRGSTEAFF	TGTGCCAGCAGGGACAGGGGGCGGGGGAGCACTGAAGCTTTCTTT
TRBV10-3	.	.	TRBJ2-1	CATGPPGVNEQFF	TGTGCCACCGGACCGCCGGGGGTTAATGAGCAGTTCTTC
TRBV6-1	TRBD1	.	TRBJ1-2	CASSLTTGVGYGYTF	TGTGCCAGCAGCTTGACGACAGGGGTGGGGTATGGCTACACCTTC
TRBV27	.	.	TRBJ1-2	CASRNPKGYYTF	TGTGCCAGCCGAAATCCTAAGGGTTACTACACCTTC
TRBV6-1	.	.	TRBJ1-2	CASSAHRGGPGLTNYGYTF	TGTGCCAGCAGTGCTCACCGGGGCGGACCAGGACTAACTAACTATGGCTACACCTTC
TRBV6-2/TRBV6-3	.	.	TRBJ2-1	CASGPKEILYNEQFF	TGTGCCAGCGGCCCAAAGGAGATCCTCTACAATGAGCAGTTCTTC
TRBV7-3	.	few	TRBJ1-2	CASSPVGKIGGYTF	TGTGCCAGCAGCCCAGTTGGGAAGATCGGAGGCTACACCTTC
TRBV4-3	.	once	TRBJ1-1	CASSPGPAIGNTEAFF	TGCGCCAGCAGCCCAGGCCCCGCGATTGGTAACACTGAAGCTTTCTTT
TRBV27	TRBD2	few	TRBJ2-1	CASSPSGGAIYNEQFF	TGTGCCAGCAGTCCTTCGGGGGGGGCGATTTACAATGAGCAGTTCTTC
TRBV20-1	.	.	TRBJ2-7	CSARDHPADEQYF	TGCAGTGCTAGAGATCACCCTGCCGACGAGCAGTACTTC